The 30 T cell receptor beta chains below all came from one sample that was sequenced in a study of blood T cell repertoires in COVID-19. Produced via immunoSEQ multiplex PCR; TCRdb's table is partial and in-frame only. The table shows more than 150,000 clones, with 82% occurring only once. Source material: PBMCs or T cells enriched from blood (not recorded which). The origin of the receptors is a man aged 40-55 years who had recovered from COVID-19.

CDR3 sequence reads: CASSLAGGVNEQYF. The CDR3, as DNA: TGTGCCAGCAGCTTAGCGGGAGGGGTCAACGAGCAGTACTTC. The chain has TRBV7-2 and TRBJ2-7, with 7 bases that match TRBD2. The CDR3 consists of 14 residues. Germline V lookup: CDR1 SGHTA, CDR2 FQGNSA. Trimming took 0 bases from V and 5 from J; bases not matched to a gene: 4.

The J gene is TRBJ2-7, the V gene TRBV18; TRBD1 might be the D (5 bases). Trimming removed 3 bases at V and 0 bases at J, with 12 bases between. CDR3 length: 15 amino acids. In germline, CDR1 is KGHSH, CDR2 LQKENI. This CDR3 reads CASSPESQASYEQYF. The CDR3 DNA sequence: TGTGCCAGCTCACCTGAATCACAGGCCTCCTACGAGCAGTACTTC.

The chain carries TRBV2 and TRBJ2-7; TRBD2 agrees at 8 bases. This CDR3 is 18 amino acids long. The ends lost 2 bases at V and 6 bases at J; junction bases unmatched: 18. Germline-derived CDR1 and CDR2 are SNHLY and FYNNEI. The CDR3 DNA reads TGTGCCAGCAGTGAACCTCCCGAGCGGGAGTTCCAATCTGGCGAGCAGTACTTC. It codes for CASSEPPEREFQSGEQYF.

CDR3 nucleotide sequence: TGCGCCAGCAGCTTAAGGCTTGGACAGGGCGGGAAGAACACTGAAGCTTTCTTT. This translates into CASSLRLGQGGKNTEAFF. The rearrangement links TRBV5-1 to TRBJ1-1; 8 bases agree with TRBD1. The CDR3 has 18 amino acids. Germline V gene data show CDR1 as SGHRS and CDR2 as YFSETQ. With V trimmed by 2 bases and J by 1 base, 13 bases remained unmatched.

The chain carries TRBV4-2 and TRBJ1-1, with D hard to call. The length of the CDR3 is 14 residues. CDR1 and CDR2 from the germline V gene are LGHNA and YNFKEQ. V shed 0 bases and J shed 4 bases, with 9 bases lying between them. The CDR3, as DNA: TGTGCCAGCAGCCAAGAGTCCGGGATCACTGAAGCTTTCTTT. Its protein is CASSQESGITEAFF.

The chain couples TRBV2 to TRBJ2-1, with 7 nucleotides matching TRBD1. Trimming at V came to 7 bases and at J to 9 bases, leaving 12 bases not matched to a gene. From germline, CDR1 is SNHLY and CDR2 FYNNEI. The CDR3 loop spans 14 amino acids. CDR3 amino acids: CASIPRTGGSEQFF. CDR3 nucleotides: TGTGCCAGCATTCCTCGGACAGGCGGCAGTGAGCAGTTCTTC.

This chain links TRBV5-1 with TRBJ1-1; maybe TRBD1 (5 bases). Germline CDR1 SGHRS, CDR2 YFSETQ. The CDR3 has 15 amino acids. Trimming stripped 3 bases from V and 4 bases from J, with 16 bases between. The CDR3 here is CASSSNQGSLTEAFF. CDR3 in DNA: TGCGCCAGCAGCTCCAATCAGGGAAGCCTCACTGAAGCTTTCTTT.

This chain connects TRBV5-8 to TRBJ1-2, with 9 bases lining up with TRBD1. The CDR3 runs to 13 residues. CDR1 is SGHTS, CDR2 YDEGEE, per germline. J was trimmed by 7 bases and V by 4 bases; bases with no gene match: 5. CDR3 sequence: CASSPGTGSGYTF. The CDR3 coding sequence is TGTGCCAGCAGCCCCGGGACAGGGTCTGGCTACACCTTC.

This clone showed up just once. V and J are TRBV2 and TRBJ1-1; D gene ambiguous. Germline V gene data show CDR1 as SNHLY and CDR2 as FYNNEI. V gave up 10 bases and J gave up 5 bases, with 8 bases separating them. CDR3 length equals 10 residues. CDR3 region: CATAGTEAFF. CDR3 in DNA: TGTGCCACGGCGGGGACTGAAGCTTTCTTT. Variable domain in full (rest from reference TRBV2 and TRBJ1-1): EPEVTQTPSHQVTQMGQEVILRCVPISNHLYFYWYRQILGQKVEFLVSFYNNEISEKSEIFDDQFSVERPDGSNFTLKIRSTKLEDSAMYFCATAGTEAFFGQGTRLTVV.

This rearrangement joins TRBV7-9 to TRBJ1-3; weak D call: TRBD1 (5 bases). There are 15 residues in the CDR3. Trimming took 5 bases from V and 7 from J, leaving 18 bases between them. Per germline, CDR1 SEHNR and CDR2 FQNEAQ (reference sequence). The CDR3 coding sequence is TGTGCCAGCAGCGAGGATGGGGCCTGGCGGAACACCATATATTTT. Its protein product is CASSEDGAWRNTIYF.

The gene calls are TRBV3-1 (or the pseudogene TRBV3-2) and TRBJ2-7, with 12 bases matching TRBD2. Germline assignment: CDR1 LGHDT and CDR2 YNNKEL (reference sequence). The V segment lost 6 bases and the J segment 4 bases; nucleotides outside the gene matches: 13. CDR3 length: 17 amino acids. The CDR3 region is CASSDTGLAGFNYEQYV. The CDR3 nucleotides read TGTGCCAGCAGTGATACGGGACTAGCGGGCTTCAATTACGAGCAGTACGTC.

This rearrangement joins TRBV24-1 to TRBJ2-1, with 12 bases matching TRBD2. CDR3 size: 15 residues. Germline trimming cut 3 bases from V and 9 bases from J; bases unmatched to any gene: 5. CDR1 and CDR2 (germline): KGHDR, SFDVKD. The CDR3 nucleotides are TGTGCCACCAGTGATCCTAGCGGGAGGGCCCTTGAGCAGTTCTTC. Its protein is CATSDPSGRALEQFF.

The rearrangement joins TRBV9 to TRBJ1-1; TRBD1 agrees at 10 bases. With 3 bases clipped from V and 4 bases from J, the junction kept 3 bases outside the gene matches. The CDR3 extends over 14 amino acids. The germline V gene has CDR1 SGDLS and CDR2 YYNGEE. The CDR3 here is CASSGGDRGTEAFF. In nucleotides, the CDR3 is TGTGCCAGCAGCGGAGGGGACAGGGGCACTGAAGCTTTCTTT.

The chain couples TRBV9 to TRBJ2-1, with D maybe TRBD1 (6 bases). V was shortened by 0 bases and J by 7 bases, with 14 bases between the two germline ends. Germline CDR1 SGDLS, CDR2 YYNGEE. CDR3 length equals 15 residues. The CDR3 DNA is TGTGCCAGCAGCGTAGCGACAGGCCTGGGGAATGAGCAGTTCTTC. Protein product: CASSVATGLGNEQFF.

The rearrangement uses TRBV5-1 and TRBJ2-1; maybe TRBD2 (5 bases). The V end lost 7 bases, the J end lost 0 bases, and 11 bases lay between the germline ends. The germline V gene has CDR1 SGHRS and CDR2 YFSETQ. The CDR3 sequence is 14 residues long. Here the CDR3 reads CASRTFPSYNEQFF. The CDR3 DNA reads TGCGCCAGCCGGACTTTCCCCTCCTACAATGAGCAGTTCTTC.

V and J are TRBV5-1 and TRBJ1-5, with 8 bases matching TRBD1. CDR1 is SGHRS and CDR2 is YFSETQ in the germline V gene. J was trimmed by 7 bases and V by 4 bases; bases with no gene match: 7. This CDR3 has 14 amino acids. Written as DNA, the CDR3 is TGCGCCAGCAGCCCGGACAGGGCATCCCAGCCCCAGCATTTT. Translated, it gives CASSPDRASQPQHF.

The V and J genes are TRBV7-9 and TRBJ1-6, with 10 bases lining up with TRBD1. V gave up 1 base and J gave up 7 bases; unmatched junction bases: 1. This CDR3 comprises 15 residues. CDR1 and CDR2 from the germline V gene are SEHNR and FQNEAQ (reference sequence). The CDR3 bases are TGTGCCAGCAGCTTAGAGGGACAGGGGAATTCACCCCTCCACTTT. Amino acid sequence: CASSLEGQGNSPLHF.

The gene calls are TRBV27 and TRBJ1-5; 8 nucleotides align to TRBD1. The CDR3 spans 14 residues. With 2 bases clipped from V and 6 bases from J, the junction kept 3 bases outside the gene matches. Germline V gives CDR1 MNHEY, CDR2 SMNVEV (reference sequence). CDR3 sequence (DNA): TGTGCCAGCAGTTTAGCAGGGGGCGGTCAGCCCCAGCATTTT. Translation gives CASSLAGGGQPQHF.

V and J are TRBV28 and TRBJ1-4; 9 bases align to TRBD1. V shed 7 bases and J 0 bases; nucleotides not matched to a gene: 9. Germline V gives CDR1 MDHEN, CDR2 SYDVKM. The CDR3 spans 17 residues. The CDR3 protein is CASTTGGDPATNEKLFF. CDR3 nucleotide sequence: TGTGCCAGCACAACAGGGGGCGACCCTGCAACTAATGAAAAACTGTTTTTT.

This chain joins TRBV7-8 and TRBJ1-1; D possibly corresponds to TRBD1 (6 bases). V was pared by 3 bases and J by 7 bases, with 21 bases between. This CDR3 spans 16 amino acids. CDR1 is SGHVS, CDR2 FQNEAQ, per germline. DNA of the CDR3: TGTGCCAGCAGCTTTACCCCCGGCGAGGGACACTTTGAAGCTTTCTTT. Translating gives CASSFTPGEGHFEAFF.

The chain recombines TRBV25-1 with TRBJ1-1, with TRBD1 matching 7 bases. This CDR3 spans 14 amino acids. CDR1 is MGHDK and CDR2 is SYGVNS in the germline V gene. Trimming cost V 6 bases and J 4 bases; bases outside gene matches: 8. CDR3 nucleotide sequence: TGTGCCAGCAGCCTCGACGACAGGGTCACTGAAGCTTTCTTT. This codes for CASSLDDRVTEAFF.

The CDR3 loop reads CASSLAGGDYGYTF. The CDR3 region has the DNA TGTGCCAGCAGCTTAGCGGGAGGCGACTATGGCTACACCTTC. The chain has TRBV7-9 and TRBJ1-2; D gene ambiguous. The germline gives CDR1 SEHNR, CDR2 FQNEAQ (reference sequence). The CDR3 consists of 14 residues. With 0 bases removed from V and 3 bases from J, the gap between germline ends came to 8 bases.

CDR3: CASSLAPGSRREQYF. CDR3 in DNA: TGTGCCAGCAGCTTAGCTCCCGGGTCGCGCCGCGAGCAGTACTTC. This chain joins TRBV13 and TRBJ2-7, with D unclear. Germline-derived CDR1 and CDR2 are PRHDT and FYEKMQ (reference sequence). V was shortened by 1 base and J by 6 bases, with 16 bases between the two germline ends. The CDR3 runs 15 residues. Together with reference TRBV13 and TRBJ2-7, the CDR3 gives the full variable domain: AAGVIQSPRHLIKEKRETATLKCYPIPRHDTVYWYQQGPGQDPQFLISFYEKMQSDKGSIPDRFSAQQFSDYHSELNMSSLELGDSALYFCASSLAPGSRREQYFGPGTRLTVT.

DNA for the CDR3: TGTGCCAGCAGCCCAAGCGGCGAGTTCACTGAAGCTTTCTTT. It yields the protein CASSPSGEFTEAFF. The rearrangement links TRBV7-9 to TRBJ1-1; D uncertain. V shed 5 bases and J shed 4 bases, with 14 bases lying between them. Germline V CDR1 and CDR2: SEHNR, FQNEAQ (reference sequence). The CDR3 totals 14 residues.

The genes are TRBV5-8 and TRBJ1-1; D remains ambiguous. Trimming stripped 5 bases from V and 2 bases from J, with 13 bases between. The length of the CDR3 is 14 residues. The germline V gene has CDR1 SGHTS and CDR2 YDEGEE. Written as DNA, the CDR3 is TGTGCCAGCAGTCCCACGGTAGCCAACACTGAAGCTTTCTTT. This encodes CASSPTVANTEAFF.

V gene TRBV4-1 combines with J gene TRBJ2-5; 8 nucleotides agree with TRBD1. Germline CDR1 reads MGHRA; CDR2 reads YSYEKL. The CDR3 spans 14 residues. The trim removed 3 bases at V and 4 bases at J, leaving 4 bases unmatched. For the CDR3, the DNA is TGCGCCAGCAGCCACCGGACAGGGAGAGAGACCCAGTACTTC. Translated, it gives CASSHRTGRETQYF.

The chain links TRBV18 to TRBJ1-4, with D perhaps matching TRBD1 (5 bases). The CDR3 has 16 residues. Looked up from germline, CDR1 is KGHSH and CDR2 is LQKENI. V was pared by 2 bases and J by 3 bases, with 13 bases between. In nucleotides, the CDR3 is TGTGCCAGCTCACCAAGTCCGGGGGATCCTAATGAAAAACTGTTTTTT. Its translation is CASSPSPGDPNEKLFF.

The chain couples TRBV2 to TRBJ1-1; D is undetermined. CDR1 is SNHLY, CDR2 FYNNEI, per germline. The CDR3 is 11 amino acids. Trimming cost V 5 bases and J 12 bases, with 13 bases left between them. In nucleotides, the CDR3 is TGTGCCAGCAGTCCTCAAGCGGAGACTTTCTTT. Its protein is CASSPQAETFF.

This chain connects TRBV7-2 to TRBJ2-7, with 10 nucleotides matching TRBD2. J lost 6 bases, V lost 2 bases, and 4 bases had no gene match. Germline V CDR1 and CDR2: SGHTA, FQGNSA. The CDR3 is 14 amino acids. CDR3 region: CASSLLAGDPEQYF. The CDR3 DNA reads TGTGCCAGCAGCTTACTAGCGGGAGACCCCGAGCAGTACTTC.

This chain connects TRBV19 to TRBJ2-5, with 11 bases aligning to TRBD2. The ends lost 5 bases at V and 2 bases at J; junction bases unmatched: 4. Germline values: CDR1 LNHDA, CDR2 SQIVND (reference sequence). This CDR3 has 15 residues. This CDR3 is CASSVAGGSQETQYF. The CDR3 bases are TGTGCCAGTAGTGTAGCGGGAGGGTCACAAGAGACCCAGTACTTC.